A single sample is the source of the 26 T cell receptor beta chains below, sequenced in a study of T cell repertoires in cytomegalovirus infection. Their antigen targets remain unknown. TCRdb reprocessed the reads via MiXCR and lists one record per CDR3 protein. This table holds about 110,000 distinct CDR3 sequences, about 30% found once. The sequenced sample was CD8+ T cells from cultured PBMCs, obtained from culture after CMV antigen stimulation. The origin of the receptors is a human donor in good health (CMV status not recorded). Some clones in this sample may be carry-over from other donors' samples.

This clonotype was seen a single time. The chain links TRBV2 to TRBJ2-3, with TRBD1 identical over 7 bases. CDR3 length: 14 amino acids. Trimming removed 6 bases from V and 3 bases from J; junction bases left unmatched: 6. The germline gives CDR1 SNHLY, CDR2 FYNNEI. CDR3 nucleotides: TGTGCCAGCAGAGACAGGGTTTCGACAGATACGCAGTATTTT. Its protein product is CASRDRVSTDTQYF.

V usage is TRBV2 and J usage is TRBJ2-7, with D perhaps TRBD2 (5 bases). The CDR3 runs to 16 residues. Germline loops: CDR1 SNHLY, CDR2 FYNNEI. V was shortened by 5 bases and J by 6 bases, with 23 bases between the two germline ends. The CDR3 DNA reads as TGTGCCAGCAGTCCCCTGGGAGCTAGAATCAATTCCGAGCAGTACTTC. It yields the protein CASSPLGARINSEQYF.

As concerns this clonotype: One end of the junction fails to match germline, which may point to a read error. CDR3 sequence: CDSSFQGTYYEQYF. The CDR3 region has the DNA TGTGACAGCAGTTTCCAGGGGACCTACTACGAGCAGTACTTC. V is TRBV27 and J is TRBJ2-7; a weak D match, TRBD1 (6 bases). The germline V gene encodes CDR1 MNHEY and CDR2 SMNVEV (reference sequence). The CDR3 spans 14 residues.

This chain joins TRBV27 and TRBJ1-1; weak D call: TRBD1 (5 bases). CDR3 length: 14 amino acids. V dropped 2 bases and J dropped 5 bases, with 12 bases sitting between them. Germline V gene sequence: CDR1 MNHEY, CDR2 SMNVEV (reference sequence). The CDR3 protein is CASSLQGEGTEAFF. The DNA of the CDR3 is TGTGCCAGCAGTTTACAGGGTGAGGGGACTGAAGCTTTCTTT.

This clonotype came up a few times. The CDR3 DNA is TGTGCCAGCAGTTACTCGGGGACACCGACGCGGGAGCAGTACTTC. Translated: CASSYSGTPTREQYF. The chain recombines TRBV6-2 or TRBV6-3 with TRBJ2-7; TRBD1 might be the D (6 bases). The CDR3 is made up of 15 amino acids. Germline lookup yields CDR1 MNHEY and CDR2 SVGEGT. The V end was cut by 0 bases, the J end by 7 bases, with 16 bases between.

This clonotype was counted at least ten times. The J gene is TRBJ1-6, the V gene TRBV7-8; D possibly corresponds to TRBD1 (5 bases). With 4 bases removed from V and 10 bases from J, the gap between germline ends came to 17 bases. Germline CDR1 SGHVS, CDR2 FQNEAQ. This CDR3 spans 15 amino acids. Here the CDR3 DNA reads TGTGCCAGCAGCTCCATCACGGGGGTATCGTCACCCCTCCACTTT. Translating gives CASSSITGVSSPLHF.

This clonotype has more than one count but fewer than ten. V gene TRBV4-2 combines with J gene TRBJ2-3; TRBD2 matches at 10 bases. V shed 1 base and J 4 bases; nucleotides not matched to a gene: 5. Per the germline V gene, CDR1 is LGHNA and CDR2 is YNFKEQ. The CDR3 extends over 16 amino acids. Written as DNA, the CDR3 is TGTGCCAGCAGCCAAGGTGAAGCGGGGGGGCCAGATACGCAGTATTTT. This encodes CASSQGEAGGPDTQYF.

This chain links TRBV5-6 with TRBJ1-1, with 8 bases that match TRBD1. Germline CDR1 SGHDT, CDR2 YYEEEE. The CDR3 consists of 15 residues. J was trimmed by 0 bases and V by 0 bases; bases with no gene match: 1. CDR3 DNA sequence: TGTGCCAGCAGCTTGGGGACAGGGATGAACACTGAAGCTTTCTTT. It specifies CASSLGTGMNTEAFF.

This clonotype was recorded many times. The chain links TRBV7-2 to TRBJ2-1, with 8 bases lining up with TRBD1. Trimming at V came to 6 bases and at J to 7 bases, leaving 11 bases not matched to a gene. Per germline, CDR1 SGHTA and CDR2 FQGNSA. This CDR3 has 15 amino acids. The CDR3 loop is CASRCWDRLQNEQFF. The CDR3 DNA follows: TGTGCCAGCAGATGTTGGGACAGGTTGCAGAATGAGCAGTTCTTC.

The CDR3 loop is CASSSGQGVYEQYF. The CDR3, as DNA: TGTGCCAGCAGCTCTGGACAGGGGGTCTACGAGCAGTACTTC. V gene TRBV11-2 combines with J gene TRBJ2-7; the match to TRBD1 covers 10 bases. Germline V lookup: CDR1 SGHAT, CDR2 FQNNGV. J was trimmed by 3 bases and V by 4 bases; bases with no gene match: 3. This CDR3 region has 14 residues.

The chain combines TRBV12-3 or TRBV12-4 with TRBJ2-4, with D maybe TRBD2 (5 bases). V dropped 6 bases and J dropped 1 base, with 16 bases sitting between them. The length of the CDR3 is 16 residues. Here the CDR3 reads CASSLNVGEAKNIQYF. The CDR3 bases are TGTGCCAGCAGCCTAAACGTTGGGGAGGCCAAAAACATTCAGTACTTC.

In its sample, this clonotype was seen once. The chain has TRBV12-3 or TRBV12-4 and TRBJ1-1, with a tentative D call TRBD1 (5 bases). Trimming removed 2 bases from V and 8 bases from J, with 9 bases in between. The length of the CDR3 is 12 residues. The CDR3 sequence is CASSLLGVEAFF. CDR3 coding DNA: TGTGCCAGCAGTTTATTAGGGGTAGAAGCTTTCTTT.

The chain links TRBV7-4 to TRBJ2-7; D not certain. The germline V gene has CDR1 SGHVT and CDR2 SQSDAQ. The CDR3 extends over 13 amino acids. The ends were cut back, 2 bases at V and 7 bases at J, with 12 bases in the middle. CDR3 DNA: TGTGCCAGCAGCTTATCGGGCAGCTTGGAGCAGTACTTC. Translation gives CASSLSGSLEQYF.

Note on this clonotype: The conserved final phenylalanine or tryptophan is absent from the CDR3, which likely points to a read error. V usage is TRBV11-2 and J usage is TRBJ2-2; D is undetermined. Germline values: CDR1 SGHAT, CDR2 FQNNGV. CDR3 length: 15 residues. Between the trimmed V and J ends, which lost 0 bases and 6 bases, there was a span of 11 bases. The CDR3 spells CASSLDLGSPGELFS. In DNA form, the CDR3 reads TGTGCCAGCAGCTTAGATCTGGGGTCCCCCGGGGAGCTGTTTTCT.

V usage is TRBV7-8 and J usage is TRBJ1-4; the D gene is possibly TRBD1 (5 bases). Deletions cut 10 bases from V and 7 bases from J, with 13 bases between. Germline V CDR1 and CDR2: SGHVS, FQNEAQ. The length of the CDR3 is 12 residues. CDR3 protein: CATRQGGEKLFF. The CDR3 DNA is TGTGCCACCCGGCAGGGAGGTGAAAAACTGTTTTTT.

This clonotype was seen only a few times. J is TRBJ1-6 and V is TRBV28; a weak D match, TRBD1 (5 bases). The CDR3 is 15 amino acids. Germline CDR1 and CDR2: MDHEN and SYDVKM. Deletions cut 1 base from V and 7 bases from J, with 11 bases between. CDR3 nucleotides: TGTGCCAGCAGTTTATATCGGGGGGAAAATTCACCCCTCCACTTT. Amino acids: CASSLYRGENSPLHF.

This sequence joins TRBV19 and TRBJ2-3; 14 bases map to TRBD2. Germline V gene sequence: CDR1 LNHDA, CDR2 SQIVND (reference sequence). The CDR3 totals 17 residues. Trimming cost V 2 bases and J 3 bases; bases outside gene matches: 4. The CDR3 sequence: CASSILGTSGGTDTQYF. CDR3 nucleotides: TGTGCCAGTAGTATATTGGGGACTAGCGGGGGAACAGATACGCAGTATTTT. The full variable domain, with the rest looked up from reference TRBV19 and TRBJ2-3, is DGGITQSPKYLFRKEGQNVTLSCEQNLNHDAMYWYRQDPGQGLRLIYYSQIVNDFQKGDIAEGYSVSREKKESFPLTVTSAQKNPTAFYLCASSILGTSGGTDTQYFGPGTRLTVL.

V gene TRBV6-5 combines with J gene TRBJ2-1; 11 bases are a match to TRBD1. V dropped 5 bases and J dropped 10; count of bases not matched to a gene: 7. The CDR3 has 14 residues. CDR1 and CDR2 from the germline V gene are MNHEY and SVGAGI. The CDR3 reads CASSPGTGGREQFF. The CDR3 region has the DNA TGTGCCAGCAGTCCGGGGACAGGGGGAAGGGAGCAGTTCTTC.

This clonotype appeared a few times. The genes are TRBV27 and TRBJ1-2; D is unresolved. CDR1 is MNHEY, CDR2 SMNVEV, per germline (reference sequence). Trimming cost V 8 bases and J 2 bases, with 12 bases left between them. The CDR3 is 13 amino acids. The CDR3 sequence is CASGPDGNYGYTF. The CDR3 DNA reads as TGTGCCAGCGGCCCAGACGGGAACTATGGCTACACCTTC.

This clonotype has more than one count but fewer than ten. This rearrangement joins TRBV25-1 to TRBJ1-5; D not resolved. Germline CDR1 and CDR2: MGHDK and SYGVNS. The CDR3 length is 14 residues. The ends were cut back, 3 bases at V and 3 bases at J, with 9 bases in the middle. The chain's CDR3 is CASSDGQDNQPQHF. The CDR3 DNA is TGTGCCAGCAGTGATGGGCAGGACAATCAGCCCCAGCATTTT.

The rearrangement uses TRBV6-1 and TRBJ2-7; D gene uncertain. There are 13 residues in the CDR3. Deletions cut 1 base from V and 2 bases from J, with 6 bases between. Germline-derived CDR1 and CDR2 are MNHNS and SASEGT. This CDR3 is CASSEGVPYEQYF. CDR3 bases: TGTGCCAGCAGTGAAGGGGTGCCCTACGAGCAGTACTTC.

This sequence joins TRBV4-1 and TRBJ2-1, with 8 bases lining up with TRBD1. The CDR3 consists of 16 residues. CDR1 is MGHRA and CDR2 is YSYEKL in the germline V gene. V lost 0 bases to trimming and J lost 6 bases; unmatched junction nucleotides: 7. For the CDR3, the DNA is TGCGCCAGCAGCCAAGAAGACGGGACAGGCATCAATGAGCAGTTCTTC. This gives the protein CASSQEDGTGINEQFF.

This sequence joins TRBV19 and TRBJ2-5, with D possibly TRBD2 on 5 matching bases. The length of the CDR3 is 13 residues. Between the trimmed V and J ends, which lost 5 bases and 2 bases, there was a span of 9 bases. Germline V CDR1 and CDR2: LNHDA, SQIVND (reference sequence). The CDR3 reads CASSEGGQETQYF. In DNA form, the CDR3 reads TGTGCCAGTAGTGAGGGTGGGCAAGAGACCCAGTACTTC.

Only a few counts were recorded for this clonotype. V usage is TRBV4-1 and J usage is TRBJ2-5, with D unclear. V lost 1 base to trimming and J lost 1 base, with 4 bases between them. The CDR3 contains 13 residues. Germline V gene sequence: CDR1 MGHRA, CDR2 YSYEKL. The CDR3 here is CASSQVVQETQYF. The CDR3 nucleotides read TGCGCCAGCAGCCAAGTCGTCCAAGAGACCCAGTACTTC.

This clonotype appeared a few times. The V call is TRBV27, the J call TRBJ2-2; D not resolved. CDR1 is MNHEY, CDR2 SMNVEV, per germline (reference sequence). The ends were cut back, 4 bases at V and 4 bases at J, with 4 bases in the middle. This CDR3 is 12 amino acids long. The CDR3 sequence is CASSSTTGELFF. The CDR3 DNA sequence: TGTGCCAGCAGTTCCACCACCGGGGAGCTGTTTTTT.

The genes are TRBV4-2 and TRBJ2-1; unclear D gene. V dropped 1 base and J dropped 3 bases, with 7 bases sitting between them. Germline V CDR1 and CDR2: LGHNA, YNFKEQ. The CDR3 sequence is 14 residues long. The CDR3 region has the DNA TGTGCCAGCAGCCAAGGGCCAGGCTACAATGAGCAGTTCTTC. Translation gives CASSQGPGYNEQFF.